The 22 T cell receptor beta chains given below trace back to one sample, sequenced in a study of T cell responses to AZD1222 COVID-19 vaccine. The table came from immunoSEQ multiplex PCR; TCRdb's copy has only in-frame clones and leaves some out. The table records 130,000 or so clones, more than 70% of them present only once. The sample consisted of peripheral blood, taken on day 0 of AZD1222 vaccination. All receptors come from an adult in good health.

This chain connects TRBV7-3 to TRBJ1-1, with a weak D call TRBD1 (6 bases). The CDR3 covers 13 residues. The germline V gene has CDR1 SGHTA and CDR2 FQGTGA. V was shortened by 5 bases and J by 9 bases, with 16 bases between the two germline ends. The CDR3 DNA is TGTGCCAGCAGCAACCAACAGGGTGAAAAAGCTTTCTTT. As protein: CASSNQQGEKAFF.

The V gene is TRBV30, the J gene TRBJ1-2; 8 nucleotides align to TRBD1. Germline-derived CDR1 and CDR2 are GTSNPN and SVGIG (reference sequence). V lost 0 bases and J lost 1; bases outside the gene matches: 10. The CDR3 has 17 amino acids. CDR3: CAWSVPQWTGINYGYTF. The CDR3 DNA sequence: TGTGCCTGGAGTGTACCTCAATGGACAGGGATTAACTATGGCTACACCTTC.

CDR3 coding DNA: TGTGCCAGCAGCTTGGTTACCGGGTTACCCACAGATACGCAGTATTTT. Protein: CASSLVTGLPTDTQYF. The chain has TRBV5-4 and TRBJ2-3; D not resolved. The V end was cut by 0 bases, the J end by 2 bases, with 13 bases between. Germline V lookup: CDR1 SGHNT, CDR2 YYREEE (reference sequence). The CDR3 totals 16 residues.

The chain recombines TRBV5-1 with TRBJ1-2, with 8 positions matching TRBD1. The CDR3 covers 14 residues. The germline CDR1 and CDR2 sequences are SGHRS and YFSETQ. The V segment lost 4 bases and the J segment 0 bases; nucleotides outside the gene matches: 2. This CDR3 is CASSGQGANYGYTF. The CDR3 DNA reads TGCGCCAGCAGCGGACAGGGAGCTAACTATGGCTACACCTTC.

This chain joins TRBV7-9 and TRBJ2-2; D is ambiguous. Trimming cost V 4 bases and J 5 bases, with 11 bases left between them. This CDR3 is built from 14 residues. The germline V gene encodes CDR1 SEHNR and CDR2 FQNEAQ (reference sequence). CDR3 DNA: TGTGCCAGCAGCTCCACTGGTAGGACCGGGGAGCTGTTTTTT. Translating it yields CASSSTGRTGELFF.

The chain carries TRBV28 and TRBJ2-2; 7 bases map to TRBD2. Germline CDR1 reads MDHEN; CDR2 reads SYDVKM. V was clipped by 2 bases and J by 2 bases; unmatched bases: 5. CDR3 size: 16 residues. CDR3 region: CASSLASSGNTGELFF. The CDR3 DNA reads TGTGCCAGCAGTTTAGCGTCTAGCGGAAACACCGGGGAGCTGTTTTTT.

The chain is built from TRBV5-4 and TRBJ1-1; TRBD1 is a possible D gene (5 bases). Per germline, CDR1 SGHNT and CDR2 YYREEE (reference sequence). The CDR3 runs 13 residues. V lost 3 bases and J 7 bases, leaving 13 bases between the germline ends. CDR3 sequence (DNA): TGTGCCAGCAGCTCACGGGACGACCATGAAGCTTTCTTT. Translating gives CASSSRDDHEAFF.

The chain combines TRBV6-1 with TRBJ2-1; D is perhaps TRBD1 (6 bases). CDR1 is MNHNS and CDR2 is SASEGT in the germline V gene. The V end was cut by 2 bases, the J end by 0 bases, with 11 bases between. The CDR3 covers 16 residues. CDR3 bases: TGTGCCAGCAGTGAATGGACAGTCAGCTCCTACAATGAGCAGTTCTTC. This translates into CASSEWTVSSYNEQFF.

In this sample, this clone turned up once. The rearrangement joins TRBV14 to TRBJ2-1, with 14 bases matching TRBD2. The CDR3 is made up of 17 amino acids. Trimming took 5 bases from V and 5 from J; bases not matched to a gene: 8. CDR1 is SGHDN and CDR2 is FVKESK in the germline V gene. DNA of the CDR3: TGTGCCAGCAGCGGTCCTCCGGGACTAGCGGGGGACAATGAGCAGTTCTTC. Translation gives CASSGPPGLAGDNEQFF.

The chain uses TRBV2 and TRBJ2-7; D remains unclear. The CDR3 runs 11 residues. Trimming took 7 bases from V and 1 from J, leaving 5 bases between them. Germline lookup yields CDR1 SNHLY and CDR2 FYNNEI. The CDR3 here is CASTISYEQYF. The CDR3 bases are TGTGCCAGCACGATATCCTACGAGCAGTACTTC.

This chain links TRBV20-1 with TRBJ2-1; D is possibly TRBD1 (6 bases). The germline CDR1 and CDR2 sequences are DFQATT and SNEGSKA (reference sequence). Trimming took off 3 bases at V and 9 bases at J, with 9 bases between the two ends. The CDR3 has 11 amino acids. CDR3 amino acids: CSARGAFEQFF. CDR3 bases: TGCAGTGCTAGGGGGGCGTTTGAGCAGTTCTTC.

In this sample, this clone turned up once. V and J are TRBV29-1 and TRBJ2-7; possibly TRBD1 for D (6 bases). Deletions cut 7 bases from V and 4 bases from J, with 23 bases between. Germline V gene data show CDR1 as SQVTM and CDR2 as ANQGSEA. CDR3 length equals 15 residues. This CDR3 is CSALGPPGHFYEQYF. The CDR3 coding sequence is TGCAGCGCCTTGGGACCACCGGGACATTTTTACGAGCAGTACTTC.

V and J are TRBV29-1 and TRBJ2-7; 12 bases map to TRBD1. The V gene's germline CDR1 is SQVTM and CDR2 ANQGSEA. J was trimmed by 4 bases and V by 8 bases; bases with no gene match: 6. There are 13 residues in the CDR3. CDR3: CSTGQGAGYEQYF. The CDR3 nucleotides are TGCAGCACGGGACAGGGGGCTGGATACGAGCAGTACTTC.

A few counts support this clone. This rearrangement joins TRBV10-3 to TRBJ1-5; D may be TRBD1 (5 bases). The CDR3 sequence is 16 residues long. V lost 0 bases and J 2 bases, leaving 11 bases between the germline ends. Per germline, CDR1 ENHRY and CDR2 SYGVKD. The CDR3 here is CAISESTRGGNQPQHF. In DNA form, the CDR3 reads TGTGCCATCAGTGAGTCGACTCGAGGGGGCAATCAGCCCCAGCATTTT.

The chain couples TRBV7-9 to TRBJ1-6; no reliable D call. Germline values: CDR1 SEHNR, CDR2 FQNEAQ (reference sequence). There are 14 residues in the CDR3. V shed 2 bases and J shed 9 bases, with 11 bases lying between them. DNA of the CDR3: TGTGCCAGCAGCTTACGTTCTTCCACTTCACCCCTCCACTTT. The encoded protein is CASSLRSSTSPLHF. Looking up the rest from reference TRBV7-9 and TRBJ1-6 gives the full variable domain: DTGVSQNPRHKITKRGQNVTFRCDPISEHNRLYWYRQTLGQGPEFLTYFQNEAQLEKSRLLSDRFSAERPKGSFSTLEIQRTEQGDSAMYLCASSLRSSTSPLHFGNGTRLTVT.

The chain recombines TRBV27 with TRBJ2-7, with 9 bases matching TRBD1. The CDR3 extends over 15 amino acids. The V segment lost 4 bases and the J segment 3 bases; nucleotides outside the gene matches: 7. Germline CDR1 reads MNHEY; CDR2 reads SMNVEV (reference sequence). The CDR3 reads CASSYRQGVGYEQYF. The CDR3 DNA follows: TGTGCCAGCAGTTACCGACAGGGGGTAGGCTACGAGCAGTACTTC.

The genes are TRBV25-1 and TRBJ2-7, with TRBD1 identical over 7 bases. The CDR3 is 15 residues long. The J segment lost 1 base and the V segment lost 4 bases, leaving 7 bases of the junction unmatched. Germline CDR1 MGHDK, CDR2 SYGVNS. CDR3 amino acids: CASSVEGAPSYEQYF. CDR3 coding DNA: TGTGCCAGCAGTGTCGAGGGGGCCCCTTCCTACGAGCAGTACTTC.

The chain uses TRBV5-1 and TRBJ1-6; D may be TRBD1 (5 bases). CDR3 length equals 20 residues. With 0 bases removed from V and 5 bases from J, the gap between germline ends came to 24 bases. Per the germline V gene, CDR1 is SGHRS and CDR2 is YFSETQ. CDR3 residues: CASSLGFPGRLGGDNSPLHF. The CDR3 region has the DNA TGCGCCAGCAGCTTGGGGTTCCCGGGCCGCTTGGGAGGGGATAATTCACCCCTCCACTTT.

This clone has a handful of counts. V and J are TRBV12-3 or TRBV12-4 and TRBJ2-3, with a possible D match to TRBD1 (5 bases). Trimming shortened V by 3 bases and J by 2 bases, and 6 bases separated the two germline ends. There are 13 residues in the CDR3. The CDR3 spells CASSFRVTDTQYF. The CDR3 nucleotides read TGTGCCAGCAGTTTCAGGGTCACAGATACGCAGTATTTT.

CDR3 DNA: TGCGCCAGCAGCTTTTTTGGGTCCTACAATGAGCAGTTCTTC. This sequence encodes CASSFFGSYNEQFF. The chain employs TRBV5-1 and TRBJ2-1; D is uncertain. The CDR3 runs to 14 residues. Germline values: CDR1 SGHRS, CDR2 YFSETQ. Deletions cut 2 bases from V and 1 base from J, with 7 bases between.

The chain couples TRBV20-1 to TRBJ2-2; D is undetermined. Trimming removed 1 base from V and 6 bases from J, with 3 bases in between. The CDR3 sequence is 11 residues long. Germline lookup yields CDR1 DFQATT and CDR2 SNEGSKA (reference sequence). CDR3 coding DNA: TGCAGTGCTAGAGTTTCCGGGGAGCTGTTTTTT. It translates to CSARVSGELFF.

This clone was picked up one time. J is TRBJ1-2 and V is TRBV6-2 or TRBV6-3; D unclear. CDR1 is MNHEY and CDR2 is SVGEGT in the germline V gene. Trimming pared 2 bases from V and 6 bases from J, leaving 13 bases between. This CDR3 has 14 amino acids. CDR3 in DNA: TGTGCCAGCAGTTACGATACGGGTGCGAATGGCTACACCTTC. It yields the protein CASSYDTGANGYTF.